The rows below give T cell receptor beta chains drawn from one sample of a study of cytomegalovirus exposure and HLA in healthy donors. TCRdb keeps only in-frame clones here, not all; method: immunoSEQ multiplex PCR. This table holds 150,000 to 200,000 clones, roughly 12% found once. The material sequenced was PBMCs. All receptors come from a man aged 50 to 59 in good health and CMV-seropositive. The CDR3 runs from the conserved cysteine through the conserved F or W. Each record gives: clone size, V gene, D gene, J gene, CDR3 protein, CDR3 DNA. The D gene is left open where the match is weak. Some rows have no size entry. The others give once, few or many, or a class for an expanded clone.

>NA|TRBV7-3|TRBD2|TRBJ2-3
CASSGTSGGPQYF
TGTGCCAGCAGCGGGACTAGCGGGGGGCCCCAGTATTTT
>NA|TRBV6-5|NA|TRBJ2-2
CASSLFRVGTGELFF
TGTGCCAGCAGTTTGTTCAGGGTGGGCACCGGGGAGCTGTTTTTT
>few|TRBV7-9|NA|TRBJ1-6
CASSFIGHNNSPLHF
TGTGCCAGCAGCTTCATAGGACATAATAATTCACCCCTCCACTTT
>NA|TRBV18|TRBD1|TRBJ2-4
CASSPNRGNIQYF
TGTGCCAGCTCACCAAACAGGGGAAACATTCAGTACTTC
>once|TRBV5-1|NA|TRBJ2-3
CASSSDSDTQYF
TGCGCCAGCAGCTCTGACTCAGATACGCAGTATTTT
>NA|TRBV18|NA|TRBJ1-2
CASSPRSTGSDYGYTF
TGTGCCAGCTCACCCCGATCGACAGGTAGTGACTATGGCTACACCTTC
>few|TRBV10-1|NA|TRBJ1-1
CASSGVNTEAFF
TGCGCCAGCAGTGGCGTGAACACTGAAGCTTTCTTT
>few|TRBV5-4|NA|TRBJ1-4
CASSLTGRATNEKLFF
TGTGCCAGCAGCTTAACAGGCCGGGCAACTAATGAAAAACTGTTTTTT
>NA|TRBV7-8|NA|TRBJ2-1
CASSLIGDYLYNEQFF
TGTGCCAGCAGCTTGATCGGAGACTACCTCTACAATGAGCAGTTCTTC
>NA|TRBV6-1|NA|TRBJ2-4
CASSGGIAKNIQYF
TGTGCCAGCAGCGGGGGAATAGCCAAAAACATTCAGTACTTC
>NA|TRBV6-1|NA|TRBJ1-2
CASSERSGINYGYTF
TGTGCCAGCAGTGAAAGGTCCGGGATAAACTATGGCTACACCTTC
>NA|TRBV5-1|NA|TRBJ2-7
CASSLVAGSSYEQYF
TGCGCCAGCAGCTTGGTCGCCGGGAGCTCCTACGAGCAGTACTTC
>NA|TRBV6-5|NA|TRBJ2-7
CATQRGHEQYF
TGTGCCACCCAAAGGGGCCACGAGCAGTACTTC
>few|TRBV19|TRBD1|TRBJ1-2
CASSGDRGGYGYTF
TGTGCCAGTAGTGGTGACAGGGGAGGTTATGGCTACACCTTC
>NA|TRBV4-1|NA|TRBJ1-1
CASSQDAGEAFF
TGCGCCAGCAGCCAAGATGCGGGAGAAGCTTTCTTT
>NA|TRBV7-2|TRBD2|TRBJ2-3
CASKRGGASSTDTQYF
TGTGCCAGCAAGCGGGGGGGCGCTTCTAGCACAGATACGCAGTATTTT
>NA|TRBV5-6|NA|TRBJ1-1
CASSLVGGYPEAFF
TGTGCCAGCAGCTTGGTAGGGGGATACCCTGAAGCTTTCTTT
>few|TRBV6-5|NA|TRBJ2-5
CASARDNGETQYF
TGTGCCAGTGCCCGGGACAATGGGGAGACCCAGTACTTC
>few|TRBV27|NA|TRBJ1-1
CASSLTLQGFVGTEAFF
TGTGCCAGCAGTTTAACCCTACAGGGCTTTGTTGGCACTGAAGCTTTCTTT
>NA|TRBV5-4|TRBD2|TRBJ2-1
CASSLAGGERGAGEQFF
TGTGCCAGCAGCTTGGCCGGGGGGGAGCGGGGGGCCGGTGAGCAGTTCTTC
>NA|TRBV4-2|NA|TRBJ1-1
CASSQEVGRLTNTEAFF
TGTGCCAGCAGCCAAGAGGTTGGGAGGCTGACGAACACTGAAGCTTTCTTT
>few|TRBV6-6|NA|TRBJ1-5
CASRRQGPQHF
TGTGCCAGCAGGCGCCAGGGGCCCCAGCATTTT
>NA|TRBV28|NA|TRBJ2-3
CASSSGHPSTDTQYF
TGTGCCAGCAGTTCGGGACATCCTAGCACAGATACGCAGTATTTT
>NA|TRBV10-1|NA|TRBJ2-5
CASSEQYLQIQETQYF
TGCGCCAGCAGTGAGCAATATTTACAAATCCAAGAGACCCAGTACTTC
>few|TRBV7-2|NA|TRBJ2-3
CASSLDSLGSTQYF
TGTGCCAGCAGCCTGGACAGTCTCGGGTCTACGCAGTATTTT
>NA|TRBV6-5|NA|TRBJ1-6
CASRLPGSPLHF
TGTGCCAGCAGGCTCCCGGGTTCACCCCTCCACTTT
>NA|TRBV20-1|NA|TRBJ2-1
CSARADNEQFF
TGCAGTGCTAGGGCGGACAATGAGCAGTTCTTC
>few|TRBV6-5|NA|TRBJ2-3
CASSYSWTARTDTQYF
TGTGCCAGCAGTTACTCCTGGACAGCTCGCACAGATACGCAGTATTTT
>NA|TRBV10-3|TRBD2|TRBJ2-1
CAISESGTSGNEQFF
TGTGCCATCAGTGAGTCCGGGACTAGCGGGAATGAGCAGTTCTTC
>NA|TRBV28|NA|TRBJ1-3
CASSSRENTIYF
TGTGCCAGCAGTTCACGGGAAAACACCATATATTTT
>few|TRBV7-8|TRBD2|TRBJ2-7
CASRTGTSSYEQYF
TGTGCCAGCAGGACCGGGACTAGCTCCTACGAGCAGTACTTC
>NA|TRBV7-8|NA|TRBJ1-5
CASSLDVDQPQHF
TGTGCCAGCAGCTTAGATGTCGATCAGCCCCAGCATTTT
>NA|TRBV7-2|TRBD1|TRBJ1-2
CASSLRGTGVGYTF
TGTGCCAGCAGCTTGAGGGGGACAGGGGTCGGCTACACCTTC
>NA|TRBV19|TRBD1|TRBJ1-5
CASTNTGDQPQHF
TGTGCCAGTACCAACACAGGGGATCAGCCCCAGCATTTT
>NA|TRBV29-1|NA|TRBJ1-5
CSAQGGNQPQHF
TGCAGCGCTCAGGGTGGCAATCAGCCCCAGCATTTT
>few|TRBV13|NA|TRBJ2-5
CASSLDLVRETQYF
TGTGCCAGCAGCCTCGACCTGGTGAGGGAGACCCAGTACTTC